This T cell receptor (beta chain) was found in a study of blood T cell repertoires in COVID-19. At the level of the study: Italy, Spain and the United States were the sources of the convalescent and acute COVID-19 samples.

Only in-frame clones appear in the TCRdb table, and some are missing; sequencing was by immunoSEQ multiplex PCR. The table shows 59,000 or so clones, with 75% to 90% occurring only once. Germline-derived CDR1 and CDR2 are SGHAT and FQNNGV. There are 14 residues in the CDR3. V was pared by 9 bases and J by 8 bases, with 10 bases of the junction left unmatched. Material for sequencing was peripheral blood. The origin of this receptor is a human donor in a cohort sampled during active COVID-19. The chain employs TRBV11-2 and TRBJ1-4; 9 nucleotides agree with TRBD1. The CDR3 protein is CARNQQGAREKLFF. Written as DNA, the CDR3 is TGTGCCAGAAATCAACAGGGGGCTCGGGAAAAACTGTTTTTT.